One T cell receptor (beta chain) is described in this entry. The data stem from a study of PD-L1 blockade in urothelial cancer. Overall study: The patients' atezolizumab therapy, 1,200 mg intravenously every 3 weeks, started at some point between 2014 and 2016.

Some clones are missing from TCRdb's copy, which holds only in-frame ones; the method was immunoSEQ multiplex PCR. The table records tens of thousands of clones, under 90% of them present only once. V was cut by 4 bases and J by 2 bases, with 10 bases left in between. Germline loops: CDR1 SGHRS, CDR2 YFSETQ. The CDR3 sequence is 15 residues long. The time point denotes: pretreatment peripheral blood. All patients handed over anywhere from 1 to 8 samples, pretreatment and on-treatment. V usage is TRBV5-1 and J usage is TRBJ2-6; possible D gene TRBD2, 6 bases. The source material was PBMCs, sampled around atezolizumab (anti-PD-L1) treatment. This receptor was taken from a man between 60 and 70 years old with urothelial cancer. The CDR3 nucleotides are TGCGCCAGCAGCGACGCTAGCGCTGGGGCCAACGTCCTGACTTTC. Its protein is CASSDASAGANVLTF. The entire variable domain, with the rest obtained from reference TRBV5-1 and TRBJ2-6, is as follows: KAGVTQTPRYLIKTRGQQVTLSCSPISGHRSVSWYQQTPGQGLQFLFEYFSETQRNKGNFPGRFSGRQFSNSRSEMNVSTLELGDSALYLCASSDASAGANVLTFGAGSRLTVL.